The following is a TCR beta chain sequence with its context. Trimming cost V 5 bases and J 5 bases, with 12 bases left between them. The germline gives CDR1 LNHNV, CDR2 YYDKDF (reference sequence). There are 13 residues in the CDR3. The PCR was carried out with 60 Vbeta primers and 13 Jbeta primers. Some clones are missing from TCRdb's copy, which holds only in-frame ones; the method was immunoSEQ multiplex PCR. This sample has about 98,000 clones, with around 80% found just once. These data belong to a study of cytomegalovirus exposure and HLA in healthy donors. The sequence was obtained from a man aged 40-49 years in good health and CMV-seronegative. Sequencing was done on a sample of PBMCs. The V and J genes are TRBV15 and TRBJ1-1, with unresolved D. CDR3 sequence reads: CATSHLTGTEAFF. The CDR3 coding sequence is TGTGCCACCAGCCATCTGACGGGGACTGAAGCTTTCTTT.